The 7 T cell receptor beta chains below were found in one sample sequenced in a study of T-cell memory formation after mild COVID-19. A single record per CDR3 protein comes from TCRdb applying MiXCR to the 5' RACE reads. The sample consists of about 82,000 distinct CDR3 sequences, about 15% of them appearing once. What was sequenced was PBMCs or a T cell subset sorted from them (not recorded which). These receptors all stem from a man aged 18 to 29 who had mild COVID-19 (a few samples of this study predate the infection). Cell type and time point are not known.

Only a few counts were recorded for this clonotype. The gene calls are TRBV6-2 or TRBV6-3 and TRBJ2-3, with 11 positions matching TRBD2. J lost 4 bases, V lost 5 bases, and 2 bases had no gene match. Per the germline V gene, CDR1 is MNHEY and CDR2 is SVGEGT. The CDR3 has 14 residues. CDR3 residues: CASSHSGGADTQYF. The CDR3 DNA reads TGTGCCAGCAGTCATAGCGGGGGGGCAGATACGCAGTATTTT.

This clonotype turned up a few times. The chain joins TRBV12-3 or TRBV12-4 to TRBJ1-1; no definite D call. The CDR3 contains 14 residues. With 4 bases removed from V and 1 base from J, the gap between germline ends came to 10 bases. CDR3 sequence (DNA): TGTGCCAGCAGTTCCTCCGGCCGGAACACTGAAGCTTTCTTT. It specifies CASSSSGRNTEAFF.

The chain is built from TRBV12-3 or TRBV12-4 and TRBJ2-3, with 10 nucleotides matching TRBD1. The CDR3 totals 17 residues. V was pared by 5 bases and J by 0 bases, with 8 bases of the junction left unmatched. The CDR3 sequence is CASSQPRDRGSTDTQYF. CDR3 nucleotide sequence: TGTGCCAGCAGTCAACCAAGGGACAGGGGAAGCACAGATACGCAGTATTTT.

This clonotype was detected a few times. As DNA, the CDR3 is TGTGCCAGCAGCCAAAGGGGGGATCAGCCCCAGCATTTT. Translated, it gives CASSQRGDQPQHF. J is TRBJ1-5 and V is TRBV7-9; D is possibly TRBD1 (6 bases). The germline CDR1 and CDR2 sequences are SEHNR and FQNEAQ (reference sequence). Trimming took 5 bases from V and 5 from J, leaving 10 bases between them. The CDR3 is made up of 13 amino acids.

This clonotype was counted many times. CDR3 in DNA: TGTGCCAGCAGCCTACAGGGAAGCAATCAGCCCCAGCATTTT. It is translated as CASSLQGSNQPQHF. J is TRBJ1-5 and V is TRBV6-2 or TRBV6-3, with TRBD1 as a possible D gene (6 bases). V was cut by 6 bases and J by 1 base, with 10 bases left in between. The CDR3 has 14 amino acids. In germline, CDR1 is MNHEY, CDR2 SVGEGT.

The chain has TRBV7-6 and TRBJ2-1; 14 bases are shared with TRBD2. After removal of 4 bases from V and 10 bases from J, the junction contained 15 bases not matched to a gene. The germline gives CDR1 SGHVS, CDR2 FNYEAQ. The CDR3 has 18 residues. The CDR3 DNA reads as TGTGCCAGCAGCTCCCCCCGAAAGACTAGCGGGGGGGCTGGCGAGCAGTTCTTC. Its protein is CASSSPRKTSGGAGEQFF.

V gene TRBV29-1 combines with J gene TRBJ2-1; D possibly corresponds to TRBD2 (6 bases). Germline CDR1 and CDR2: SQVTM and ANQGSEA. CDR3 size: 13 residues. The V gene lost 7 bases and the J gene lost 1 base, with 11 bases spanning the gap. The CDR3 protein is CSGTGGSYNEQFF. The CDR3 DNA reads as TGCAGCGGTACCGGGGGTTCCTACAATGAGCAGTTCTTC.